The subject of this entry is one T cell receptor beta chain. Unmatched junction bases numbered 6, after V lost 8 bases and J lost 5 bases. The CDR3 loop spans 13 amino acids. Germline assignment: CDR1 ENHRY and CDR2 SYGVKD. This sample stems from a study of T-cell reconstitution after alpha-beta-depleted transplantation in children. Preparation of the TCRbeta library involved a method that used unique molecular identifiers. Each CDR3 protein is one row after TCRdb ran MiXCR on the PCR reads. The table has 230,000 or so distinct CDR3 sequences, approximately 9.9% seen once; the top ten hold roughly 5.1%.

The TCR comes from a human donor who donated a stem cell graft to a child with SCID. The starting material was PBMCs from the stem cell graft donor, obtained from the stem cell graft. The V gene is TRBV10-3, the J gene TRBJ2-3; TRBD1 matches at 8 bases. The CDR3 loop reads CAISLQGGDTQYF. CDR3 DNA sequence: TGTGCCATCTCGCTACAGGGGGGAGATACGCAGTATTTT.